This T cell receptor beta chain was observed in a study of blood T cell repertoires in COVID-19. For the study at large: Sources were T cells, B-cell-depleted T cells, or PBMCs; the material itself was cDNA or gDNA.

The germline gives CDR1 SGHAT, CDR2 FQNNGV. This CDR3 comprises 13 residues. With 1 base removed from V and 5 bases from J, the gap between germline ends came to 8 bases. Produced via immunoSEQ multiplex PCR; TCRdb's table is partial and in-frame only. The sample has fewer than 200,000 clones; more than 75% are singletons. The chain is built from TRBV11-2 and TRBJ1-1, with D unclear. The sequence came from a man aged 35 to 55 with acute or convalescent COVID-19. The sequencing sample was made of peripheral blood. CDR3 coding DNA: TGTGCCAGCAGCTTAGGCGTGTTGACTGAAGCTTTCTTT. It translates to CASSLGVLTEAFF.